Each of the 21 T cell receptor beta chains below was sequenced from the same sample in a study of vaccination and CD4 T cells after COVID-19. Treatment: roughly 11-day PBMC culture with coronavirus spike peptide pools or control peptides (ViraFEST assay). Unexposed donor CD4+ T cells predated the COVID-19 pandemic, collected 2011-2018. At the Johns Hopkins FTIC core, DNA taken from cultured CD4+ T cells was sequenced by way of the Oncomine TCR Beta short-read assay. TCRdb redid the calling of the PCR reads with MiXCR, one entry per CDR3 protein. This table holds approximately 2,600 distinct CDR3 sequences, under 45% found once. Antigen specificity for these receptors is unknown. Sequencing was performed on CD4+ T cells from blood, cultured in vitro. The receptors shown here come from a human donor in good health.

The sample holds one count of this clonotype. The genes are TRBV9 and TRBJ2-1; 11 bases are a match to TRBD1. The CDR3 runs 15 residues. In germline, CDR1 is SGDLS, CDR2 YYNGEE. After removal of 4 bases from V and 6 bases from J, the junction contained 6 bases not matched to a gene. In DNA form, the CDR3 reads TGTGCCAGCAGCCTAGGTGGGACAGGGGGCAATGAGCAGTTCTTC. Its translation is CASSLGGTGGNEQFF.

The chain employs TRBV27 and TRBJ2-7, with TRBD1 matching over 9 bases. The germline gives CDR1 MNHEY, CDR2 SMNVEV (reference sequence). V trimming: 5 bases; J trimming: 0 bases; junction bases outside the gene matches: 5. This CDR3 has 15 amino acids. Here the CDR3 DNA reads TGTGCCAGCAGTCACCGGGACAGGGTCTCCTACGAGCAGTACTTC. This codes for CASSHRDRVSYEQYF.

The rearrangement uses TRBV20-1 and TRBJ2-1; D may correspond to TRBD1 or TRBD2 (5 bases each). CDR1 and CDR2 from the germline V gene are DFQATT and SNEGSKA (reference sequence). Deletions cut 6 bases from V and 0 bases from J, with 12 bases between. The CDR3 consists of 14 residues. The CDR3 loop reads CSAGTLSSYNEQFF. CDR3 in DNA: TGCAGTGCGGGGACCCTTAGCTCCTACAATGAGCAGTTCTTC.

J is TRBJ2-2 and V is TRBV2; TRBD1 might be the D (5 bases). The V gene lost 7 bases and the J gene lost 2 bases, with 11 bases spanning the gap. The germline V gene has CDR1 SNHLY and CDR2 FYNNEI. This CDR3 has 14 residues. CDR3 sequence reads: CASKAGHNTGELFF. The CDR3 DNA reads as TGTGCCAGCAAGGCAGGACATAACACCGGGGAGCTGTTTTTT.

This clonotype is deemed medium-sized (0.01 to 0.1%). The chain has TRBV20-1 and TRBJ1-5; 8 nucleotides line up with TRBD1. Trimming cost V 6 bases and J 4 bases; bases outside gene matches: 11. CDR3 length: 15 amino acids. Germline V CDR1 and CDR2: DFQATT, SNEGSKA (reference sequence). CDR3 region: CSAERWTGQNQPQHF. Written as DNA, the CDR3 is TGCAGTGCGGAGAGGTGGACAGGGCAAAATCAGCCCCAGCATTTT.

This rearrangement joins TRBV14 to TRBJ2-1; D ambiguous. The CDR3 consists of 13 residues. V lost 1 base, J lost 12 bases, and 13 bases lay in between. Germline loops: CDR1 SGHDN, CDR2 FVKESK. CDR3 residues: CASSQVDGVAQFF. The CDR3 DNA is TGTGCCAGCAGCCAAGTTGATGGGGTAGCGCAGTTCTTC.

This clonotype was observed a handful of times. The J gene is TRBJ2-5, the V gene TRBV7-3, with 8 bases matching TRBD1. From germline, CDR1 is SGHTA and CDR2 FQGTGA. V lost 3 bases and J lost 4; bases outside the gene matches: 4. The CDR3 length is 14 residues. CDR3 sequence (DNA): TGTGCCAGCAGCTTTCAGGGGGCACCAGAGACCCAGTACTTC. Protein sequence: CASSFQGAPETQYF.

This clonotype qualifies as hyperexpanded. This chain connects TRBV27 to TRBJ2-2; weak D call: TRBD1 (6 bases). This CDR3 has 14 residues. CDR1 is MNHEY, CDR2 SMNVEV, per germline (reference sequence). Trimming removed 7 bases at V and 5 bases at J, with 14 bases between. The CDR3 bases are TGTGCCAGCAACCCCTTCAGGGGTACCGGGGAGCTGTTTTTT. Protein product: CASNPFRGTGELFF.

The DNA of the CDR3 is TGCGCCAGCAGCTTGCGGGGAGACACCTACAATGAGCAGTTCTTC. It codes for CASSLRGDTYNEQFF. The rearrangement uses TRBV5-1 and TRBJ2-1, with TRBD2 as a possible D gene (5 bases). Per the germline V gene, CDR1 is SGHRS and CDR2 is YFSETQ. Trimming shortened V by 1 base and J by 2 bases, and 10 bases separated the two germline ends. The CDR3 loop spans 15 amino acids. The full variable domain, rest sourced from reference TRBV5-1 and TRBJ2-1, is KAGVTQTPRYLIKTRGQQVTLSCSPISGHRSVSWYQQTPGQGLQFLFEYFSETQRNKGNFPGRFSGRQFSNSRSEMNVSTLELGDSALYLCASSLRGDTYNEQFFGPGTRLTVL.

This clonotype has more than one count but fewer than ten. The rearrangement links TRBV20-1 to TRBJ2-2; 8 bases agree with TRBD2. V shed 3 bases, J shed 7 bases, and the junction held 7 bases outside the gene matches. Germline V gives CDR1 DFQATT, CDR2 SNEGSKA (reference sequence). This CDR3 spans 14 amino acids. In DNA form, the CDR3 reads TGCAGTGCTAGTCTGGCGGGGGGAGGCGGGGAGCTGTTTTTT. It is translated as CSASLAGGGGELFF.

This clonotype is large within its sample. The V call is TRBV6-2 or TRBV6-3, the J call TRBJ1-1, with a possible D match to TRBD1 (6 bases). V shed 2 bases and J shed 4 bases, with 23 bases lying between them. Germline V gives CDR1 MNHEY, CDR2 SVGEGT. This CDR3 has 18 amino acids. The CDR3 DNA reads TGTGCCAGCAGTTACCCCGGAGACTTCAGGGGAGGTGGCACTGAAGCTTTCTTT. Translated, it gives CASSYPGDFRGGGTEAFF.

This chain joins TRBV20-1 and TRBJ2-7; D possibly corresponds to TRBD1 (6 bases). Germline-derived CDR1 and CDR2 are DFQATT and SNEGSKA (reference sequence). V lost 2 bases, J lost 0 bases, and 14 bases lay in between. The CDR3 extends over 15 amino acids. For the CDR3, the DNA is TGCAGTGCTAGACTTAAGGACAGATTCTCCTACGAGCAGTACTTC. It yields the protein CSARLKDRFSYEQYF.

The chain uses TRBV3-1 and TRBJ1-6; D unresolved. CDR3 length: 12 amino acids. Between the trimmed V and J ends, which lost 8 bases and 4 bases, there was a span of 6 bases. Germline CDR1 is LGHDT and CDR2 is YNNKEL (reference sequence). CDR3 protein: CASSGYNSPLHF. The CDR3 region has the DNA TGTGCCAGCTCTGGGTATAATTCACCCCTCCACTTT.

V gene TRBV12-3 or TRBV12-4 combines with J gene TRBJ1-2; D gene unclear. This CDR3 region has 11 residues. V lost 6 bases and J 4 bases, leaving 6 bases between the germline ends. The CDR3 here is CASREIYGYTF. CDR3 DNA sequence: TGTGCCAGCAGGGAGATCTATGGCTACACCTTC.

V is TRBV14 and J is TRBJ1-1; 9 bases agree with TRBD1. V dropped 4 bases and J dropped 2; count of bases not matched to a gene: 5. CDR3 length: 15 amino acids. Germline V gene lookup returns CDR1 SGHDN and CDR2 FVKESK. The CDR3 nucleotides read TGTGCCAGCAGCCTACTGGGACAGGGAAACACTGAAGCTTTCTTT. Its translation is CASSLLGQGNTEAFF.

This clonotype was observed a few times. This sequence joins TRBV20-1 and TRBJ1-1, with D maybe TRBD1 (6 bases). Germline CDR1 and CDR2: DFQATT and SNEGSKA (reference sequence). The CDR3 runs 13 residues. V dropped 2 bases and J dropped 1 base, with 8 bases sitting between them. The DNA of the CDR3 is TGCAGTGCTAGAAGAGGGGGGAACACTGAAGCTTTCTTT. Translated, it gives CSARRGGNTEAFF.

This clonotype was counted once. The chain has TRBV4-1 and TRBJ2-5; 7 bases agree with TRBD2. The CDR3 spans 15 residues. The V gene end was trimmed by 4 bases and the J gene end by 5 bases; junction bases not matched to a gene: 10. CDR1 is MGHRA, CDR2 YSYEKL, per germline. The CDR3: CASSRLPGGPETQYF. CDR3 sequence (DNA): TGCGCCAGCAGCCGTCTCCCGGGGGGTCCGGAGACCCAGTACTTC.

The V and J genes are TRBV19 and TRBJ1-5; D gene ambiguous. CDR3 length: 13 amino acids. Trimming removed 6 bases from V and 2 bases from J, with 8 bases in between. Germline V CDR1 and CDR2: LNHDA, SQIVND (reference sequence). DNA for the CDR3: TGTGCCAGTAGGGGGAGGGGCAATCAGCCCCAGCATTTT. This translates into CASRGRGNQPQHF.

This clonotype was found a few times. This chain joins TRBV7-9 and TRBJ1-2; 8 bases match TRBD1. This CDR3 is 17 amino acids long. With 2 bases clipped from V and 1 base from J, the junction kept 9 bases outside the gene matches. Germline V gene lookup returns CDR1 SEHNR and CDR2 FQNEAQ (reference sequence). This CDR3 is CASSLHLTGEINYGYTF. For the CDR3, the DNA is TGTGCCAGCAGCTTACATCTGACAGGGGAGATTAACTATGGCTACACCTTC.

This rearrangement joins TRBV7-8 to TRBJ1-2, with D possibly TRBD1 on 5 matching bases. CDR3 length: 14 amino acids. The germline V gene has CDR1 SGHVS and CDR2 FQNEAQ. Trimming removed 0 bases at V and 8 bases at J, with 13 bases between. In nucleotides, the CDR3 is TGTGCCAGCAGCTTAGCGGCTTTCGACAGAGGCTACACCTTC. Amino acid sequence: CASSLAAFDRGYTF.

V is TRBV20-1 and J is TRBJ2-2; TRBD1 is a possible D gene (6 bases). The V and J ends lost 6 bases and 1 base respectively, with 12 bases between them. CDR1 DFQATT and CDR2 SNEGSKA come from the germline V gene (reference sequence). The CDR3 covers 14 residues. In DNA, the CDR3 is TGCAGTGCCAAGCGAGGGGGGAACACCGGGGAGCTGTTTTTT. Protein sequence: CSAKRGGNTGELFF.